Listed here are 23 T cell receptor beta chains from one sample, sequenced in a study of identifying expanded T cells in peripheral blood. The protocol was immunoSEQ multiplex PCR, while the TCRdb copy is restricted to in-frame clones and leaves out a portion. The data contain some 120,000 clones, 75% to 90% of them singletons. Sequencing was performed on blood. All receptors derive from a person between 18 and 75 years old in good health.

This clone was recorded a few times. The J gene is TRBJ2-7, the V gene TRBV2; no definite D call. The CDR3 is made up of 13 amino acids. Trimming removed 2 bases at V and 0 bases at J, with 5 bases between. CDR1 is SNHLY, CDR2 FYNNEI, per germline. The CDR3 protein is CASSEPLSYEQYF. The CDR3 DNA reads TGTGCCAGCAGTGAACCCCTCTCCTACGAGCAGTACTTC.

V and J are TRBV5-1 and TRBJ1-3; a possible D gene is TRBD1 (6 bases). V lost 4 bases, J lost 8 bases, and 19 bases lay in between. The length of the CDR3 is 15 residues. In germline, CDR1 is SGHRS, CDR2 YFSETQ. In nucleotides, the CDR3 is TGCGCCAGCAGCCGTAGTTCAGGGGAAGTCGACACCATATATTTT. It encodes CASSRSSGEVDTIYF.

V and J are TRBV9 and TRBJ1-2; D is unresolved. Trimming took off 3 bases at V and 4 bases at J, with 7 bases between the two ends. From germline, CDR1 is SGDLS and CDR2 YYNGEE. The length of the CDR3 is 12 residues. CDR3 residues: CASSDQVYGYTF. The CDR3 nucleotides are TGTGCCAGCAGCGACCAGGTCTATGGCTACACCTTC.

The CDR3 reads CASSRSPGTRRCQPQHF. CDR3 nucleotide sequence: TGCGCCAGCAGCCGTTCCCCCGGGACACGCCGATGTCAGCCCCAGCATTTT. This sequence joins TRBV4-3 and TRBJ1-5; D is perhaps TRBD1 (6 bases). The CDR3 spans 17 residues. Trimming took off 4 bases at V and 6 bases at J, with 22 bases between the two ends. Germline CDR1 LGHNA, CDR2 YSLEER.

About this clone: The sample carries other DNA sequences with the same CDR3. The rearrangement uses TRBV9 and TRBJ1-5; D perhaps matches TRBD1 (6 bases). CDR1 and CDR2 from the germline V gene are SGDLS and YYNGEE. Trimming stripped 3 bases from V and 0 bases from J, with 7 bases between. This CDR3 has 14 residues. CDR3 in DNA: TGTGCCAGCAGCGCACAGGGTAGCAATCAGCCCCAGCATTTT. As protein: CASSAQGSNQPQHF.

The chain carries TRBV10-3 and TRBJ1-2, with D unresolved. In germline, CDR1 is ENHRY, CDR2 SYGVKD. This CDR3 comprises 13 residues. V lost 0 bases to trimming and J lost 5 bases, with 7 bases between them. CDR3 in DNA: TGTGCCATCAGTGAGTCGGGAGGTTATGGCTACACCTTC. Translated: CAISESGGYGYTF.

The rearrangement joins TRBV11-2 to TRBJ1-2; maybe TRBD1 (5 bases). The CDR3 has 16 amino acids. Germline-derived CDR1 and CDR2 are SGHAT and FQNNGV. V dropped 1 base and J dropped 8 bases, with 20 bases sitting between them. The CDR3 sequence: CASSLVPVGARRGYTF. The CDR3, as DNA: TGTGCCAGCAGCTTAGTACCGGTCGGGGCTCGGCGGGGCTACACCTTC.

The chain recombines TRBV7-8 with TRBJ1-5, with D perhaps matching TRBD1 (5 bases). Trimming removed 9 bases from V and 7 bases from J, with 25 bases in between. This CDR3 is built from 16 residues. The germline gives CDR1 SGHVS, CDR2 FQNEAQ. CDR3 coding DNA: TGTGCCAGACCCGGAGGGACCACAGATGGTTTGCAGCCCCAGCATTTT. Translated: CARPGGTTDGLQPQHF. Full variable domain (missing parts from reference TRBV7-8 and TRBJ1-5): GAGVSQSPRYKVAKRGQDVALRCDPISGHVSLFWYQQALGQGPEFLTYFQNEAQLDKSGLPSDRFFAERPEGSVSTLKIQRTQQEDSAVYLCARPGGTTDGLQPQHFGDGTRLSIL.

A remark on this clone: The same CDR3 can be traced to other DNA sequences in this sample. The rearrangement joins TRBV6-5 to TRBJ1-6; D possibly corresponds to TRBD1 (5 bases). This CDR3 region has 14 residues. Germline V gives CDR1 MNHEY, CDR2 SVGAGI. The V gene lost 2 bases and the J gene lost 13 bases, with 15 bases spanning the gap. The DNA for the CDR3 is TGTGCCAGCAGTTACGGGGGGGAGGCTTCGCCCCTCCACTTT. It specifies CASSYGGEASPLHF.

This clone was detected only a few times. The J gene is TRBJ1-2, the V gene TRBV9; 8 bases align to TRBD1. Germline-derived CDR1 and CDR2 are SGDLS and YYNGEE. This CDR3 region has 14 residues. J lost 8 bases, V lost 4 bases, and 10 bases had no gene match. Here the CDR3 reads CASSPQGAFLGYTF. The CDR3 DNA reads TGTGCCAGCAGCCCCCAGGGGGCGTTTTTAGGCTACACCTTC.

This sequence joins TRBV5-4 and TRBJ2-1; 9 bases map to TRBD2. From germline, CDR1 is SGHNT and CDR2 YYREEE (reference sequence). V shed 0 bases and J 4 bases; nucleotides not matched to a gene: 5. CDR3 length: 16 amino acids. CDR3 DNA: TGTGCCAGCAGCTTGGCTAGCGGGACGATTTACAATGAGCAGTTCTTC. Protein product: CASSLASGTIYNEQFF. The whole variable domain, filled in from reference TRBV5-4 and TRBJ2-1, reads ETGVTQSPTHLIKTRGQQVTLRCSSQSGHNTVSWYQQALGQGPQFIFQYYREEENGRGNFPPRFSGLQFPNYSSELNVNALELDDSALYLCASSLASGTIYNEQFFGPGTRLTVL.

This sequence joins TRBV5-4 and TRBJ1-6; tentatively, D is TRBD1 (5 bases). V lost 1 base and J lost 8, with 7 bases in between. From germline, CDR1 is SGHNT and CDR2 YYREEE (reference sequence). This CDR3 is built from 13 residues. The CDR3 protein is CASSLPRDSPLHF. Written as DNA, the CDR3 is TGTGCCAGCAGCTTGCCCAGGGATTCACCCCTCCACTTT.

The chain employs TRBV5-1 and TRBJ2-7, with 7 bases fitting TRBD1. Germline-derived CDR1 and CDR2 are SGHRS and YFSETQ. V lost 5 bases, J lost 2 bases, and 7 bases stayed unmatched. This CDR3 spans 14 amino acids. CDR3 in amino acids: CASRLTGQTYEQYF. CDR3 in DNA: TGCGCCAGCAGATTGACAGGGCAAACCTACGAGCAGTACTTC.

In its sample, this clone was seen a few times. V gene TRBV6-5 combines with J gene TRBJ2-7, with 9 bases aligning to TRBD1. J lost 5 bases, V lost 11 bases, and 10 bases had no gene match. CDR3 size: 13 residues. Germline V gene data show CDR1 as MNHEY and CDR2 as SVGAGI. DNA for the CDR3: TGTGCCGCTCATACAGGGGGCTTGGACGAGCAGTACTTC. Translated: CAAHTGGLDEQYF.

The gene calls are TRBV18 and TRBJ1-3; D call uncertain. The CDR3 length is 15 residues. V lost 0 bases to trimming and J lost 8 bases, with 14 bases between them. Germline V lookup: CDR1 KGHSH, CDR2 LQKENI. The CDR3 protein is CASSPPSRRLDTIYF. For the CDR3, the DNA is TGTGCCAGCTCACCACCGTCCCGGAGGTTGGACACCATATATTTT. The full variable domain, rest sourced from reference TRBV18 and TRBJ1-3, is NAGVMQNPRHLVRRRGQEARLRCSPMKGHSHVYWYRQLPEEGLKFMVYLQKENIIDESGMPKERFSAEFPKEGPSILRIQQVVRGDSAAYFCASSPPSRRLDTIYFGEGSWLTVV.

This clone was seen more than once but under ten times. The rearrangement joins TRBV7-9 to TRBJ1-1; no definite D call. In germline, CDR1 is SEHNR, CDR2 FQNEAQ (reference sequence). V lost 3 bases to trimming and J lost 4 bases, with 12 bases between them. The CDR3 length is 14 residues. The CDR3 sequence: CASSLSRLVTEAFF. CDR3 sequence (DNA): TGTGCCAGCAGCTTGAGTAGGCTAGTCACTGAAGCTTTCTTT.

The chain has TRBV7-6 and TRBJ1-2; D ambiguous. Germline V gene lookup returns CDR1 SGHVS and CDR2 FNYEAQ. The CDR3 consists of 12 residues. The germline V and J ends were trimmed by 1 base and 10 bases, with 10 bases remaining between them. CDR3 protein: CASSLEGKFYTF. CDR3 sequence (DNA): TGTGCCAGCAGCTTAGAGGGCAAATTCTACACCTTC.

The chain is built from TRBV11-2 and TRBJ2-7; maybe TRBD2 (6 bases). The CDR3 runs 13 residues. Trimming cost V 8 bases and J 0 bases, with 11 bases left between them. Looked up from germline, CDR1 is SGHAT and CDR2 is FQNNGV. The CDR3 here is CASAGLSSYEQYF. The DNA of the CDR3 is TGTGCCAGCGCGGGGCTGAGCTCCTACGAGCAGTACTTC.

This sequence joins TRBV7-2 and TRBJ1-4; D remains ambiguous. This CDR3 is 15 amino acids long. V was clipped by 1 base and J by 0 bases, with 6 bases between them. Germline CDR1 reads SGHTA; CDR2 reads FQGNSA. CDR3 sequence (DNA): TGTGCCAGCAGCTTAGGGGCTACAACTAATGAAAAACTGTTTTTT. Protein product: CASSLGATTNEKLFF.

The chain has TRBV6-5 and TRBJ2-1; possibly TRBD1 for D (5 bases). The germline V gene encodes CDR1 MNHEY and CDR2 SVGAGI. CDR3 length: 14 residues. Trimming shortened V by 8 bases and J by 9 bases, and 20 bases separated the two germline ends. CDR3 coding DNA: TGTGCCAGCTTTCCCCGAGCCCAAGGGGTTGAGCAGTTCTTC. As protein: CASFPRAQGVEQFF.

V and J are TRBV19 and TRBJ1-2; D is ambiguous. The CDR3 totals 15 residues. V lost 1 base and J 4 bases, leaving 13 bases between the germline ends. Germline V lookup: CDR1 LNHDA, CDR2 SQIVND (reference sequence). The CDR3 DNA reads TGTGCCAGTAGTATAGGACTCCTCGGCGGCTATGGCTACACCTTC. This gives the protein CASSIGLLGGYGYTF.

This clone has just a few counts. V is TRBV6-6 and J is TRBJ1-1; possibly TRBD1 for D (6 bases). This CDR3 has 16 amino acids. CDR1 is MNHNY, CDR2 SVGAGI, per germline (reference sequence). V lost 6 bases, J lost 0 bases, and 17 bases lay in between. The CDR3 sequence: CASSLHQTGMNTEAFF. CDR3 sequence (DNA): TGTGCCAGCAGCCTACATCAAACAGGGATGAACACTGAAGCTTTCTTT.

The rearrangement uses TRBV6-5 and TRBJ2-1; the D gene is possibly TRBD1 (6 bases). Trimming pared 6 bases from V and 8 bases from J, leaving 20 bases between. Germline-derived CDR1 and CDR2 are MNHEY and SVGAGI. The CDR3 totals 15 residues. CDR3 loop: CASSHRERALDEQFF. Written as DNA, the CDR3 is TGTGCCAGCAGCCACAGGGAAAGGGCCTTAGATGAGCAGTTCTTC.